A single sample is the source of the 27 T cell receptor beta chains below, sequenced in a study of blood T cell repertoires in COVID-19 (dated by TCRdb to between 2020 and 2021). Libraries were prepared through the immunoSEQ multiplex PCR assay. Here the immuneACCESS table is served through TCRdb, limited to in-frame sequences with V and J called. Missing clones are a known gap in these copies; in checked studies unresolved V genes cover under half, and the rest lacks a known reason. The sample yields around 40,000 clones; around 89% were counted once. Of the sample, less than 7% falls within the top ten clones. The material sequenced was peripheral blood. These receptors originate from a human donor in a cohort sampled during active COVID-19.

The chain joins TRBV20-1 to TRBJ1-1, with D tentatively TRBD1 (5 bases). CDR1 is DFQATT and CDR2 is SNEGSKA in the germline V gene (reference sequence). V lost 3 bases and J 3 bases, leaving 14 bases between the germline ends. CDR3 size: 14 residues. The CDR3 is CSASSGGEDTEAFF. The CDR3 region has the DNA TGCAGTGCTAGTTCGGGGGGAGAGGACACTGAAGCTTTCTTT.

In DNA form, the CDR3 reads TGTGCCAGCTCACCACCTAGCGGGGGGAACTATGAGCAGTTCTTC. Encoded protein: CASSPPSGGNYEQFF. The chain is built from TRBV18 and TRBJ2-1; 10 nucleotides agree with TRBD2. This CDR3 region has 15 residues. The junction had 4 bases not matched to a gene; V was cut back by 0 bases and J by 8 bases. Germline CDR1 and CDR2: KGHSH and LQKENI. Full variable domain (rest looked up from reference TRBV18 and TRBJ2-1): NAGVMQNPRHLVRRRGQEARLRCSPMKGHSHVYWYRQLPEEGLKFMVYLQKENIIDESGMPKERFSAEFPKEGPSILRIQQVVRGDSAAYFCASSPPSGGNYEQFFGPGTRLTVL.

The rearrangement joins TRBV2 to TRBJ2-1, with 10 bases matching TRBD2. CDR3 length equals 14 residues. V was pared by 6 bases and J by 7 bases, with 6 bases of the junction left unmatched. CDR1 SNHLY and CDR2 FYNNEI come from the germline V gene. Written as DNA, the CDR3 is TGTGCCAGCAGAGCTAGCGGGAGTCGAAATGAGCAGTTCTTC. Amino acids: CASRASGSRNEQFF.

This chain connects TRBV6-1 to TRBJ1-5, with 8 bases lining up with TRBD1. This CDR3 has 16 residues. The V gene end was trimmed by 4 bases and the J gene end by 1 base; junction bases not matched to a gene: 6. Germline V gives CDR1 MNHNS, CDR2 SASEGT. CDR3 sequence reads: CASSVGQGNSNQPQHF. In nucleotides, the CDR3 is TGTGCCAGCAGTGTCGGACAGGGTAACAGCAATCAGCCCCAGCATTTT.

The chain employs TRBV27 and TRBJ2-7; maybe TRBD2 (6 bases). The V gene lost 7 bases and the J gene lost 2 bases, with 9 bases spanning the gap. Germline V gene lookup returns CDR1 MNHEY and CDR2 SMNVEV (reference sequence). This CDR3 comprises 12 residues. The CDR3 region is CASKGTPYEQYF. The CDR3, as DNA: TGTGCCAGCAAGGGGACTCCCTACGAGCAGTACTTC.

This clone was seen just once. The rearrangement uses TRBV30 and TRBJ2-1; 9 bases align to TRBD2. V was clipped by 0 bases and J by 6 bases; unmatched bases: 3. The CDR3 spans 14 residues. Germline V gives CDR1 GTSNPN, CDR2 SVGIG (reference sequence). CDR3 in DNA: TGTGCCTGGAGTGTGGCGGGAGGGCTCAATGAGCAGTTCTTC. Protein sequence: CAWSVAGGLNEQFF.

The chain links TRBV5-1 to TRBJ1-4; no clear D. V was clipped by 0 bases and J by 4 bases, with 7 bases between them. The length of the CDR3 is 14 residues. The germline gives CDR1 SGHRS, CDR2 YFSETQ. The CDR3 reads CASSLEGVNEKLFF. Here the CDR3 DNA reads TGCGCCAGCAGCTTGGAGGGAGTTAATGAAAAACTGTTTTTT. Full variable domain (rest looked up from reference TRBV5-1 and TRBJ1-4): KAGVTQTPRYLIKTRGQQVTLSCSPISGHRSVSWYQQTPGQGLQFLFEYFSETQRNKGNFPGRFSGRQFSNSRSEMNVSTLELGDSALYLCASSLEGVNEKLFFGSGTQLSVL.

The rearrangement uses TRBV3-1 (or the pseudogene TRBV3-2) and TRBJ1-2, with D maybe TRBD1 (6 bases). CDR1 is LGHDT, CDR2 YNNKEL, per germline (reference sequence). V shed 3 bases and J shed 4 bases, with 15 bases lying between them. The CDR3 sequence is 15 residues long. As DNA, the CDR3 is TGTGCCAGCAGCCAGGTTACAGGGTGGGTCTATGGCTACACCTTC. It codes for CASSQVTGWVYGYTF.

This clone is a singleton in its sample. The chain carries TRBV5-4 and TRBJ2-1; tentatively, D is TRBD1 (6 bases). In germline, CDR1 is SGHNT, CDR2 YYREEE (reference sequence). CDR3 length: 16 amino acids. Trimming took off 7 bases at V and 7 bases at J, with 24 bases between the two ends. CDR3 amino acids: CASSSRRDTKRNEQFF. DNA of the CDR3: TGTGCCAGCTCCTCTCGCCGGGACACCAAGAGAAATGAGCAGTTCTTC. Full variable domain (rest looked up from reference TRBV5-4 and TRBJ2-1): ETGVTQSPTHLIKTRGQQVTLRCSSQSGHNTVSWYQQALGQGPQFIFQYYREEENGRGNFPPRFSGLQFPNYSSELNVNALELDDSALYLCASSSRRDTKRNEQFFGPGTRLTVL.

This sequence joins TRBV6-2 or TRBV6-3 and TRBJ1-6, with 7 bases that match TRBD1. Germline V gives CDR1 MNHEY, CDR2 SVGEGT. After removal of 2 bases from V and 7 bases from J, the junction contained 5 bases not matched to a gene. This CDR3 is built from 15 residues. CDR3 loop: CASSYDRALNSPLHF. In DNA, the CDR3 is TGTGCCAGCAGTTACGACAGGGCTTTGAATTCACCCCTCCACTTT.

The chain is built from TRBV15 and TRBJ1-5, with TRBD1 matching 10 bases. V shed 8 bases and J 5 bases; nucleotides not matched to a gene: 3. CDR1 LNHNV and CDR2 YYDKDF come from the germline V gene (reference sequence). This CDR3 region has 13 residues. The CDR3 spells CATATGGDQPQHF. The CDR3 nucleotides are TGTGCCACCGCGACAGGGGGCGATCAGCCCCAGCATTTT. The whole variable domain, remainder taken from reference TRBV15 and TRBJ1-5, is DAMVIQNPRYQVTQFGKPVTLSCSQTLNHNVMYWYQQKSSQAPKLLFHYYDKDFNNEADTPDNFQSRRPNTSFCFLDIRSPGLGDTAMYLCATATGGDQPQHFGDGTRLSIL.

The CDR3: CAWTPGEWIGYNEQFF. The CDR3 DNA reads as TGTGCCTGGACCCCTGGGGAGTGGATCGGGTACAATGAGCAGTTCTTC. This sequence joins TRBV30 and TRBJ2-1; tentatively, D is TRBD2 (5 bases). The V end lost 4 bases, the J end lost 4 bases, and 20 bases lay between the germline ends. Germline CDR1 is GTSNPN and CDR2 is SVGIG (reference sequence). CDR3 length: 16 residues.

The rearrangement links TRBV14 to TRBJ2-7; 8 bases are shared with TRBD1. Trimming took 4 bases from V and 3 from J; bases not matched to a gene: 5. The CDR3 totals 14 residues. The V gene's germline CDR1 is SGHDN and CDR2 FVKESK. The CDR3 protein is CASSRTGSIYEQYF. CDR3 bases: TGTGCCAGCAGCCGGACAGGGTCCATCTACGAGCAGTACTTC.

The DNA for the CDR3 is TGTGCCAGTAGTCTCCGCCCAGCGGGGCCCGGGGAGCTGTTTTTT. This encodes CASSLRPAGPGELFF. The chain carries TRBV19 and TRBJ2-2, with 7 nucleotides matching TRBD2. The V segment lost 5 bases and the J segment 6 bases; nucleotides outside the gene matches: 9. Germline V gene sequence: CDR1 LNHDA, CDR2 SQIVND (reference sequence). The CDR3 is 15 residues long. Variable domain in full (rest from reference TRBV19 and TRBJ2-2): DGGITQSPKYLFRKEGQNVTLSCEQNLNHDAMYWYRQDPGQGLRLIYYSQIVNDFQKGDIAEGYSVSREKKESFPLTVTSAQKNPTAFYLCASSLRPAGPGELFFGEGSRLTVL.

This chain connects TRBV2 to TRBJ2-3; D possibly corresponds to TRBD1 (5 bases). Trimming removed 6 bases from V and 2 bases from J, with 6 bases in between. CDR1 and CDR2 (germline): SNHLY, FYNNEI. This CDR3 is built from 12 residues. CDR3 sequence (DNA): TGTGCCAGCAGAGGGGACACAGATACGCAGTATTTT. Its protein product is CASRGDTDTQYF.

The V call is TRBV11-3, the J call TRBJ2-3; D gene unclear. The germline CDR1 and CDR2 sequences are SGHNT and YENEEA. With 1 base removed from V and 6 bases from J, the gap between germline ends came to 11 bases. The CDR3 is 14 amino acids. CDR3 in DNA: TGTGCCAGCAGCTTAGGGCCCACACAGGATACGCAGTATTTT. It specifies CASSLGPTQDTQYF. The full variable domain, in which reference TRBV11-3 and TRBJ2-3 provide the parts outside the CDR3, is EAGVVQSPRYKIIEKKQPVAFWCNPISGHNTLYWYLQNLGQGPELLIRYENEEAVDDSQLPKDRFSAERLKGVDSTLKIQPAELGDSAVYLCASSLGPTQDTQYFGPGTRLTVL.

The rearrangement uses TRBV18 and TRBJ2-7; TRBD1 matches at 8 bases. This CDR3 has 15 amino acids. The ends lost 4 bases at V and 2 bases at J; junction bases unmatched: 7. Looked up from germline, CDR1 is KGHSH and CDR2 is LQKENI. CDR3 sequence: CASSQNRDRTYEQYF. The CDR3 DNA is TGTGCCAGCTCACAGAACCGGGACAGGACCTACGAGCAGTACTTC.

This sequence joins TRBV3-1 (or the pseudogene TRBV3-2) and TRBJ2-3, with TRBD2 matching over 11 bases. The CDR3 covers 16 residues. Germline V CDR1 and CDR2: LGHDT, YNNKEL (reference sequence). V trimming: 4 bases; J trimming: 2 bases; junction bases outside the gene matches: 5. The CDR3 DNA reads TGTGCCAGCAGCCCCCTAGCGGGGGGCCTCACAGATACGCAGTATTTT. Its translation is CASSPLAGGLTDTQYF.

The chain has TRBV30 and TRBJ2-7; D may be TRBD2 (7 bases). Trimming shortened V by 4 bases and J by 5 bases, and 18 bases separated the two germline ends. The germline V gene encodes CDR1 GTSNPN and CDR2 SVGIG (reference sequence). The CDR3 runs to 14 residues. The CDR3 region is CAWISGGPRDEQYF. CDR3 coding DNA: TGTGCCTGGATATCCGGGGGGCCAAGGGACGAGCAGTACTTC.

CDR3 loop: CASSSGFGARGYTF. CDR3 nucleotides: TGTGCCAGCAGCTCCGGTTTTGGGGCGCGCGGCTACACCTTC. V usage is TRBV7-2 and J usage is TRBJ1-2, with D possibly TRBD1 on 5 matching bases. Per germline, CDR1 SGHTA and CDR2 FQGNSA. The CDR3 loop spans 14 amino acids. Between the trimmed V and J ends, which lost 4 bases and 8 bases, there was a span of 17 bases.

The chain joins TRBV5-1 to TRBJ2-5; TRBD1 matches 11 bases. Germline V gene data show CDR1 as SGHRS and CDR2 as YFSETQ. J was trimmed by 1 base and V by 4 bases; bases with no gene match: 6. The CDR3 consists of 16 residues. This CDR3 reads CASSLLGQGAQETQYF. The CDR3 region has the DNA TGCGCCAGCAGCCTTCTAGGACAGGGGGCCCAAGAGACCCAGTACTTC.

This chain uses TRBV7-2 with TRBJ2-6; 10 nucleotides match TRBD1. The V and J ends lost 5 bases and 0 bases, in that order; junction bases with no gene match: 7. Per germline, CDR1 SGHTA and CDR2 FQGNSA. This CDR3 comprises 18 residues. The DNA of the CDR3 is TGTGCCAGCAGCGCGTCCGGGACAGGGGCCTCTGGGGCCAACGTCCTGACTTTC. As protein: CASSASGTGASGANVLTF.

V is TRBV4-2 and J is TRBJ2-1, with no clear D. V dropped 1 base and J dropped 9 bases, with 10 bases sitting between them. This CDR3 comprises 13 residues. Germline CDR1 is LGHNA and CDR2 is YNFKEQ. The CDR3: CASSQVGASEQFF. The CDR3 DNA reads TGTGCCAGCAGCCAAGTTGGAGCTTCTGAGCAGTTCTTC.

The chain has TRBV10-1 and TRBJ2-3, with 8 nucleotides matching TRBD2. The germline V gene has CDR1 WNHNN and CDR2 SYGVQD (reference sequence). The V segment lost 3 bases and the J segment 3 bases; nucleotides outside the gene matches: 8. The CDR3 contains 16 residues. In DNA form, the CDR3 reads TGCGCCAGCAGTGAAGGCCGGGGGGGCCGAACAGATACGCAGTATTTT. Amino acid sequence: CASSEGRGGRTDTQYF.

The V gene is TRBV7-9, the J gene TRBJ2-3, with D possibly being TRBD1 (6 bases). This CDR3 is 14 amino acids long. V was pared by 4 bases and J by 2 bases, with 10 bases between. Germline V gene sequence: CDR1 SEHNR, CDR2 FQNEAQ (reference sequence). This chain's CDR3 is CASSYDRNTDTQYF. The CDR3 DNA sequence: TGTGCCAGCAGCTATGACAGGAACACAGATACGCAGTATTTT.

This chain uses TRBV19 with TRBJ1-4, with TRBD1 identical over 7 bases. Germline lookup yields CDR1 LNHDA and CDR2 SQIVND (reference sequence). Unmatched junction bases numbered 0, after V lost 5 bases and J lost 0 bases. CDR3 size: 14 residues. CDR3 loop: CASSGQATNEKLFF. In DNA, the CDR3 is TGTGCCAGTAGTGGACAGGCAACTAATGAAAAACTGTTTTTT.

This chain joins TRBV12-5 and TRBJ2-5; D perhaps matches TRBD1 (6 bases). Trimming pared 6 bases from V and 3 bases from J, leaving 8 bases between. This CDR3 has 12 amino acids. CDR1 LGHNT and CDR2 FRNRAP come from the germline V gene. The CDR3 is CASGYREETQYF. CDR3 DNA: TGTGCTAGTGGGTACAGGGAAGAGACCCAGTACTTC.